This section outlines one TCR beta chain sequence together with its context. Original data processing: For nucleated cells, counts were estimated from reference gene primer amplification. Here immunoSEQ multiplex PCR was the method, and the copy in TCRdb shows in-frame clones only, minus some. The V and J calls and clone size come from that table; D and trimming were worked out from the DNA. Counted here are hundreds of thousands of clones, around 90% occurring once; the ten biggest clones make up roughly 0.76%. Seattle patients were enrolled while actively infected and followed longitudinally. This sample is part of a study of blood T cell repertoires in COVID-19. Study at large: Collection of acute and convalescent COVID-19 samples took place in the United States, Italy and Spain. Sources were T cells, B-cell-depleted T cells, or PBMCs; the material itself was cDNA or gDNA.

CDR3 size: 14 residues. The V and J ends lost 4 bases and 5 bases respectively, with 16 bases between them. Germline lookup yields CDR1 SGHNT and CDR2 YYREEE (reference sequence). The sequencing sample was made of peripheral blood. The rearrangement links TRBV5-4 to TRBJ2-7; TRBD2 is a possible D gene (6 bases). The TCR comes from a man aged 18-30 years with COVID-19, enrolled during active disease. Here the CDR3 DNA reads TGTGCCAGCAGCATTAACTGGGGGGAGCACGAGCAGTACTTC. Protein product: CASSINWGEHEQYF.